Below, 25 T cell receptor beta chains from the same sample are listed, as sequenced in a study of tumor-infiltrating lymphocytes in oesophageal squamous cell carcinoma. MiXCR, run by TCRdb on the PCR reads, gives a single entry per CDR3 protein. The sample gives about 15,000 distinct CDR3 sequences, roughly 49% of which show up once; 20% to 25% is in the top ten. Source material: esophageal tumor tissue. The receptors shown here come from a male donor with esophageal squamous cell carcinoma.

The rearrangement uses TRBV10-2 and TRBJ2-1; 7 bases are a match to TRBD2. The DNA end favors TRBJ2-7, so the J call may be wrong. Germline V gene lookup returns CDR1 WSHSY and CDR2 SAAADI. The CDR3 consists of 14 residues. CDR3 protein: CASSDSGTAYEQYF. The CDR3 DNA sequence: TGCGCCAGCAGTGACAGCGGGACCGCCTACGAGCAGTACTTC.

The table lists this clonotype with many counts. The rearrangement uses TRBV5-1 and TRBJ2-3; D unclear. In germline, CDR1 is SGHRS, CDR2 YFSETQ. This CDR3 spans 16 amino acids. V lost 1 base, J lost 7 bases, and 19 bases lay in between. The CDR3 loop is CASSLTDPSSLNTQYF. The CDR3 DNA reads as TGCGCCAGCAGCTTGACGGACCCCTCGAGCTTGAATACGCAGTATTTT. Variable domain in full (rest from reference TRBV5-1 and TRBJ2-3): KAGVTQTPRYLIKTRGQQVTLSCSPISGHRSVSWYQQTPGQGLQFLFEYFSETQRNKGNFPGRFSGRQFSNSRSEMNVSTLELGDSALYLCASSLTDPSSLNTQYFGPGTRLTVL.

The chain uses TRBV7-6 and TRBJ2-4; 10 bases agree with TRBD2. The tail of the sequence fits TRBJ2-5 better, so the J call may be wrong. The germline CDR1 and CDR2 sequences are SGHVS and FNYEAQ. The CDR3 runs to 15 residues. The CDR3 nucleotides are TGTGCCAGCAGCACAGGGGCTAGCGGGAGTAAGACCCAGTACTTC. This encodes CASSTGASGSKTQYF.

In its sample, this clonotype was seen many times. CDR3 nucleotides: TGCGCCAGCAGTAGGGAGAGCACCGGGGAGCTGTTTTTT. This gives the protein CASSRESTGELFF. This chain links TRBV10-1 with TRBJ2-2; tentatively, D is TRBD2 (5 bases). This CDR3 has 13 amino acids. Germline V gene lookup returns CDR1 WNHNN and CDR2 SYGVQD (reference sequence). The V and J ends lost 5 bases and 4 bases respectively, with 8 bases between them.

Concerning this clonotype: Lacking the conserved final phenylalanine or tryptophan, this CDR3 likely reflects a read error. The V and J genes are TRBV7-2 and TRBJ2-1, with D tentatively TRBD1 (5 bases). The J call may be mistaken, given a closer DNA end match to TRBJ1-2. Germline lookup yields CDR1 SGHTA and CDR2 FQGNSA. This CDR3 has 16 residues. The CDR3 region has the DNA TGTGCCAGCAGCTTAAACTCCGGGGGGTTTATCTATGGCTACACCTCC. This encodes CASSLNSGGFIYGYTS.

A few counts support this clonotype. The DNA for the CDR3 is TGTGCCAGCAGCTTCGGGACCACAGATACGCAGTATTTT. Residues: CASSFGTTDTQYF. The V and J genes are TRBV7-6 and TRBJ2-3; D is possibly TRBD1 or TRBD2 (5 bases each). The CDR3 has 13 amino acids. Germline CDR1 SGHVS, CDR2 FNYEAQ. V shed 3 bases and J shed 2 bases, with 6 bases lying between them. Combining the CDR3 with reference TRBV7-6 and TRBJ2-3 gives the whole variable domain GAGVSQSPRYKVTKRGQDVALRCDPISGHVSLYWYRQALGQGPEFLTYFNYEAQQDKSGLPNDRFSAERPEGSISTLTIQRTEQRDSAMYRCASSFGTTDTQYFGPGTRLTVL.

The table lists this clonotype with many counts. The chain employs TRBV10-2 and TRBJ2-5; D unresolved. V lost 3 bases and J 11 bases, leaving 16 bases between the germline ends. The CDR3 contains 13 residues. CDR1 and CDR2 (germline): WSHSY, SAAADI. The CDR3 DNA reads TGCGCCAGCAGTGAACCGGATTACAATGAGCAGTACTTC. Protein product: CASSEPDYNEQYF.

V and J are TRBV7-3 and TRBJ2-5, with D unclear. The J call may be incorrect, as the DNA end agrees better with TRBJ2-1. This CDR3 spans 14 amino acids. The germline V gene encodes CDR1 SGHTA and CDR2 FQGTGA. The CDR3 DNA is TGTGCCAGCAGCTTACTCCCACAAACCAATGAGCAGTTCTTC. Translating gives CASSLLPQTNEQFF.

The chain joins TRBV7-6 to TRBJ2-1; 8 bases fit TRBD2. The assigned J gene may be wrong: the sequence end matches TRBJ2-5 better. Germline V gene data show CDR1 as SGHVS and CDR2 as FNYEAQ. The CDR3 contains 14 residues. The CDR3 coding sequence is TGTGCCAGCAGCCCTCATAGCGGGGTGGAGACCCAGTACTTC. It translates to CASSPHSGVETQYF.

CDR3 nucleotide sequence: TGTGCCAGCAGGCTAGCGGGACCCCAAGAGACCCAGTACTTC. This encodes CASRLAGPQETQYF. This chain uses TRBV6-2 or TRBV6-3 with TRBJ2-1, with 9 bases identical to TRBD2. The DNA end favors TRBJ2-5, so the J call may be wrong. The CDR3 has 14 amino acids. Per the germline V gene, CDR1 is MNHEY and CDR2 is SVGEGT.

The chain has TRBV3-1 and TRBJ2-6; D unclear. The CDR3 sequence is 13 residues long. Germline V gene sequence: CDR1 LGHDT, CDR2 YNNKEL (reference sequence). V lost 1 base to trimming and J lost 3 bases, with 1 base between them. The CDR3 reads CASSQGGANVLTF. CDR3 DNA: TGTGCCAGCAGCCAAGGTGGGGCCAACGTCCTGACTTTC.

The chain uses TRBV7-8 and TRBJ2-5, with 8 bases lining up with TRBD1. CDR1 and CDR2 from the germline V gene are SGHVS and FQNEAQ. CDR3 size: 16 residues. After removal of 6 bases from V and 1 base from J, the junction contained 10 bases not matched to a gene. The CDR3, as DNA: TGTGCCAGCAGTTCGCCGGACCAGGGGGCCCAAGAGACCCAGTACTTC. It encodes CASSSPDQGAQETQYF.

The count of this clonotype is one. This rearrangement joins TRBV7-2 to TRBJ2-1; 10 bases agree with TRBD1. The J call is in doubt because the DNA end fits TRBJ2-7 better. This CDR3 is built from 16 residues. The germline CDR1 and CDR2 sequences are SGHTA and FQGNSA. The CDR3 region is CASSSSGGTGAYEQYF. The CDR3 bases are TGTGCCAGCAGCTCCTCTGGTGGGACAGGGGCCTACGAGCAGTACTTC.

The V call is TRBV7-2, the J call TRBJ2-5; 7 positions match TRBD1. The DNA end is more similar to TRBJ2-3, so the J call may be wrong. The CDR3 extends over 15 amino acids. From germline, CDR1 is SGHTA and CDR2 FQGNSA. This CDR3 is CASSLFVTGHQPQYF. The CDR3 nucleotides read TGTGCCAGCAGCTTGTTCGTGACAGGGCATCAGCCCCAGTATTTT.

The table lists this clonotype with many counts. This may arise from a read error, as a much more abundant clone is one base away. The chain couples TRBV5-6 to TRBJ2-5, with 16 bases fitting TRBD2. V lost 0 bases, J lost 11 bases, and 22 bases stayed unmatched. This CDR3 region has 21 residues. Germline values: CDR1 SGHDT, CDR2 YYEEEE. The CDR3 is CASSLEIDRPPGLAGGEGQYF. CDR3 nucleotide sequence: TGTGCCAGCAGCTTGGAAATTGACAGGCCCCCGGGACTAGCGGGAGGGGAGGGGCAGTACTTC.

This rearrangement joins TRBV7-6 to TRBJ2-7; TRBD1 matches 9 bases. The J call is uncertain, as TRBJ2-1 better fits the DNA end. From germline, CDR1 is SGHVS and CDR2 FNYEAQ. This CDR3 is built from 15 residues. The CDR3, as DNA: TGTGCCAGCAGCTCACCGGGACAGGGTCTAAATGAGCAGTTCTTC. This translates into CASSSPGQGLNEQFF.

Ten or more counts support this clonotype. Given a much more abundant clone one base away, this may be a read error. The gene calls are TRBV6-1 and TRBJ2-7, with unresolved D. This CDR3 region has 13 residues. Trimming took 10 bases from V and 7 from J, leaving 20 bases between them. Germline V gene data show CDR1 as MNHNS and CDR2 as SASEGT. Written as DNA, the CDR3 is TGTGCCATCGCTAGTTCTGAATACAATGAGCAGTACTTC. As protein: CAIASSEYNEQYF.

CDR3 DNA sequence: TGTGCCAGCAGCATGAACATAGGTGAAAAACTGTTTTTT. Translating it yields CASSMNIGEKLFF. The chain uses TRBV6-1 and TRBJ1-4; D is ambiguous. This CDR3 is built from 13 residues. Germline CDR1 and CDR2: MNHNS and SASEGT. The ends were cut back, 6 bases at V and 7 bases at J, with 12 bases in the middle.

This clonotype was found once. The chain employs TRBV6-6 and TRBJ1-2; D remains ambiguous. The CDR3 length is 13 residues. V was shortened by 7 bases and J by 3 bases, with 12 bases between the two germline ends. Germline CDR1 reads MNHNY; CDR2 reads SVGAGI (reference sequence). The CDR3 DNA follows: TGTGCCAGCACTACAGACTTCGACTATGGCTACACCTTC. Residues: CASTTDFDYGYTF.

The chain employs TRBV7-2 and TRBJ2-5, with 9 nucleotides matching TRBD2. CDR3 size: 17 residues. Per the germline V gene, CDR1 is SGHTA and CDR2 is FQGNSA. The V and J ends lost 1 base and 11 bases, in that order; junction bases with no gene match: 17. The CDR3 protein is CASSLGSGSGLCNEQYF. Here the CDR3 DNA reads TGTGCCAGCAGCTTAGGTAGCGGGAGCGGCCTCTGCAATGAGCAGTACTTC.

This clonotype has a single count. The chain has TRBV7-9 and TRBJ2-3; 8 nucleotides line up with TRBD2. Germline lookup yields CDR1 SEHNR and CDR2 FQNEAQ (reference sequence). CDR3 size: 17 residues. Trimming cost V 0 bases and J 5 bases; bases outside gene matches: 10. CDR3 sequence (DNA): TGTGCCAGCAGCTTAGCGAGGACGGGAGGGCCTCAAGATACGCAGTATTTT. Protein: CASSLARTGGPQDTQYF.

The gene calls are TRBV6-8 and TRBJ2-5; D gene unclear. This CDR3 contains 12 residues. V lost 6 bases and J 2 bases, leaving 7 bases between the germline ends. Germline V gene data show CDR1 as MNHGY and CDR2 as SAAAGT. The CDR3 sequence is CASRSRQETQYF. CDR3 bases: TGTGCCAGCAGGTCCAGACAAGAGACCCAGTACTTC.

This clonotype is labeled medium-sized. The V gene is TRBV7-8, the J gene TRBJ1-3; a possible D gene is TRBD1 (5 bases). Germline CDR1 is SGHVS and CDR2 is FQNEAQ. V was clipped by 1 base and J by 2 bases, with 12 bases between them. CDR3 length: 16 residues. CDR3 loop: CASSLVGPDTGNTIYF. The CDR3 DNA follows: TGTGCCAGCAGCTTAGTAGGCCCGGACACTGGAAACACCATATATTTT.

There are a few counts of this clonotype. One base away lies a much larger clone, so this may be a sequencing read error. This rearrangement joins TRBV7-6 to TRBJ2-1; 9 bases line up with TRBD1. TRBJ2-7 matches the DNA end more closely, so the J call is doubtful. Germline V gives CDR1 SGHVS, CDR2 FNYEAQ. CDR3 length equals 17 residues. In nucleotides, the CDR3 is TGTGCCAGCAGCTCCAGGACCGGGACAGGGACTCGCAATGAGCAGTACTTC. As protein: CASSSRTGTGTRNEQYF.

The table lists this clonotype with many counts. V usage is TRBV11-2 and J usage is TRBJ2-2; no clear D. Trimming took 6 bases from V and 2 from J, leaving 1 base between them. Germline V gene data show CDR1 as SGHAT and CDR2 as FQNNGV. This CDR3 comprises 11 residues. CDR3 sequence: CASRNTGELFF. The CDR3 DNA sequence: TGTGCCAGCAGAAACACCGGGGAGCTGTTTTTT. Looking up the rest from reference TRBV11-2 and TRBJ2-2 gives the full variable domain: EAGVAQSPRYKIIEKRQSVAFWCNPISGHATLYWYQQILGQGPKLLIQFQNNGVVDDSQLPKDRFSAERLKGVDSTLKIQPAKLEDSAVYLCASRNTGELFFGEGSRLTVL.